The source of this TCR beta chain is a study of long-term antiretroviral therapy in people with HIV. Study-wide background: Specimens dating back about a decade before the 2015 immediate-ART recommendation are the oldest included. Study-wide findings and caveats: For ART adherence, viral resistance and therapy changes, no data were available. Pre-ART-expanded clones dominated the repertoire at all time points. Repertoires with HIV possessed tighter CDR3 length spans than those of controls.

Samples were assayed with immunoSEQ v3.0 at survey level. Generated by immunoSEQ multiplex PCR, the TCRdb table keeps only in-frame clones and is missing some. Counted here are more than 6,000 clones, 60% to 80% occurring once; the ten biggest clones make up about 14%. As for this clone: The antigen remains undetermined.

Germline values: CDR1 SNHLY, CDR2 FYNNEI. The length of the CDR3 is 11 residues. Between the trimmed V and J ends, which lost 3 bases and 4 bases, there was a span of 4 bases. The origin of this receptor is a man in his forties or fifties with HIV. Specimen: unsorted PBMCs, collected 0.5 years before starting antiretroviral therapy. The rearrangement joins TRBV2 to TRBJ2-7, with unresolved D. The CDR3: CASSDRYEQYF. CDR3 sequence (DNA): TGTGCCAGCAGTGACAGGTACGAGCAGTACTTC.